These T cell receptor beta chains were read from a single sample in a study of blood T cell repertoires in COVID-19. Sequencing was performed with immunoSEQ multiplex PCR; in TCRdb, only in-frame clones are kept and a portion is missing. Altogether about 190,000 clones are present, 65% to 85% being singletons, with the ten largest covering 2.9%. Input material: peripheral blood. The source of these receptors is a man aged 50 to 60 with active or convalescent COVID-19. Both conserved end residues are trimmed from each CDR3. The D gene is left open where the match is weak.

V	J	D	CDR3
TRBV30	TRBJ2-7	TRBD1	ASQPGTGEDEQY
TRBV28	TRBJ2-2	TRBD2	ASSSGGARTGELF
TRBV28	TRBJ2-1	TRBD2	ASIRAGGGGNEQF
TRBV3-1/TRBV3-2	TRBJ2-7	TRBD2	ASSHTASGPTYEQY
TRBV19	TRBJ1-3	NA	ASSNRQPTSGNTIY
TRBV19	TRBJ2-3	TRBD2	ASSPGLVSDTQY
TRBV7-2	TRBJ2-3	TRBD2	ASSSLAGGGGQY
TRBV6-5	TRBJ1-4	NA	ASSKRQNNEKLF
TRBV5-4	TRBJ2-7	TRBD1	ASSTNARQGGDEQY
TRBV28	TRBJ1-1	TRBD1	ASSSILWGQGKNTEAF
TRBV7-8	TRBJ2-7	TRBD2	ASSLVLAGGSYEQY
TRBV7-6	TRBJ1-1	TRBD1	ASSPRTGFGTEAF
TRBV5-6	TRBJ2-7	TRBD1	ASSQNWDRGYEQY
TRBV28	TRBJ1-2	NA	ASSLYINGYT
TRBV18	TRBJ1-4	NA	ASSPTGNEKLF
TRBV6-1	TRBJ1-5	NA	ASSEPVRPQH
TRBV5-1	TRBJ2-3	TRBD2	ASSKREITDTQY
TRBV5-1	TRBJ2-2	TRBD2	ASSFTGLSTGELF
TRBV9	TRBJ2-1	TRBD2	ASSVIPIGLAGGNNEQF
TRBV28	TRBJ2-1	NA	ASSLVQGSSYNEQF
TRBV19	TRBJ2-1	TRBD2	ASSQVAGAGYNEQF
TRBV4-1	TRBJ1-5	NA	ASSQDRSGGNQPQH
TRBV5-8	TRBJ2-7	TRBD1	ASRYRQGLNYYEQY
TRBV12-5	TRBJ2-3	TRBD2	ASGRGGATDTQY
TRBV5-4	TRBJ2-1	TRBD1	ASSLLRAGGRDEQF
TRBV7-2	TRBJ2-3	NA	ASSSGSTQY
TRBV28	TRBJ2-1	TRBD2	ASSYPIAGGYEQF
TRBV30	TRBJ2-1	NA	AGAGTYVNEQF
TRBV24-1	TRBJ2-1	NA	ATSDLGGRNEQF
TRBV5-5	TRBJ2-7	NA	ASSLEGRGYEQY
TRBV20-1	TRBJ1-2	NA	SASQISYGYT
TRBV7-9	TRBJ1-1	NA	ASSSTGQNTEAF
TRBV6-5	TRBJ1-2	NA	ASSYSERGGGNGYT
TRBV5-4	TRBJ2-5	TRBD1	ASSNGRRQGSDAQY
TRBV3-1/TRBV3-2	TRBJ2-2	TRBD1	ASSPGTGENTGELF
TRBV7-9	TRBJ1-2	TRBD1	ASSFPTGQGHGYT
TRBV28	TRBJ1-2	NA	ATTPRRFSGYT
TRBV5-1	TRBJ1-2	NA	ASSESAGFGGYT
TRBV3-1/TRBV3-2	TRBJ2-1	TRBD2	ASSPTSGSGNEQF
TRBV28	TRBJ2-7	NA	ASSPTGGAYEQY
TRBV7-3	TRBJ2-1	TRBD2	ASSLAPLTLAGGPDNEQF
TRBV4-2	TRBJ2-7	TRBD2	ASSQEVAGDPY
TRBV7-6	TRBJ2-7	TRBD2	ASSAGLAGDREQY
TRBV30	TRBJ2-3	NA	AWSPERSDTQY
TRBV24-1	TRBJ2-7	TRBD1	ATSGTGNPYEQY